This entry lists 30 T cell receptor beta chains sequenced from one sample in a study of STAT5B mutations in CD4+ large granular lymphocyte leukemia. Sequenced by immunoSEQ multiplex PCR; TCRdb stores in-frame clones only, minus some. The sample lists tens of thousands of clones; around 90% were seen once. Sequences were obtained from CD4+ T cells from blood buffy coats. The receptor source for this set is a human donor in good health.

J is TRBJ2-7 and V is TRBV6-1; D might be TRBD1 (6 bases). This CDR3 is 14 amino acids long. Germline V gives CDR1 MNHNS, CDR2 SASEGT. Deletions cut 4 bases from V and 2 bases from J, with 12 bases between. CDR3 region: CASSAGTPTYEQYF. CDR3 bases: TGTGCCAGCAGTGCCGGGACACCGACCTACGAGCAGTACTTC.

Here the CDR3 reads CASSRDSITSFYGYTF. The CDR3 bases are TGTGCCAGCAGTCGGGACAGCATCACCTCCTTCTATGGCTACACCTTC. V is TRBV7-9 and J is TRBJ1-2, with TRBD1 matching 7 bases. The CDR3 covers 16 residues. Germline CDR1 SEHNR, CDR2 FQNEAQ (reference sequence). J lost 4 bases, V lost 6 bases, and 14 bases had no gene match.

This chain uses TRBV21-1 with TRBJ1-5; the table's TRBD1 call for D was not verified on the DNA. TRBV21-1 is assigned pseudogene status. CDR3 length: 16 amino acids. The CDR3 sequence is CASSKEVDKSNQPQHF. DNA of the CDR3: TGTGCCAGCAGCAAAGAAGTCGACAAGAGCAATCAGCCCCAGCATTTT.

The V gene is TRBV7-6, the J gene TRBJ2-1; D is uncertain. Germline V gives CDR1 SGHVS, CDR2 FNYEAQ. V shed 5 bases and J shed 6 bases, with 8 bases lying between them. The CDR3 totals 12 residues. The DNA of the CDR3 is TGTGCCAGCAGCCCCTTAGGCAATGAGCAGTTCTTC. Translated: CASSPLGNEQFF.

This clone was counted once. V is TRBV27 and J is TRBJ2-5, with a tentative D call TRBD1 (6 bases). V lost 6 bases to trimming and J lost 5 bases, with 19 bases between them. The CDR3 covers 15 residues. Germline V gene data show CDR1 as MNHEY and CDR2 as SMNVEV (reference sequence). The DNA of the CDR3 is TGTGCCAGCAGCCTGGGTACAGGGCGGATGGAGACCCAGTACTTC. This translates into CASSLGTGRMETQYF.

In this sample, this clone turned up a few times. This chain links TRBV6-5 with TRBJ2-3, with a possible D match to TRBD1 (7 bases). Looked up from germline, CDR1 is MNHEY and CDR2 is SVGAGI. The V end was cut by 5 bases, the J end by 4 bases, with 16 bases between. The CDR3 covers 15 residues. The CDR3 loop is CASSPGGNRPDTQYF. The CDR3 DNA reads TGTGCCAGCAGTCCAGGGGGGAACCGTCCAGATACGCAGTATTTT.

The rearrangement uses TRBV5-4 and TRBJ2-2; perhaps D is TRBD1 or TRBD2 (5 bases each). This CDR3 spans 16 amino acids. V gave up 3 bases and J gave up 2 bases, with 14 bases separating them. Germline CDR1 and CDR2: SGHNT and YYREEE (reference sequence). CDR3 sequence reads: CASSSDPGTNTGELFF. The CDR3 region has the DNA TGTGCCAGCAGCTCAGACCCAGGGACCAACACCGGGGAGCTGTTTTTT.

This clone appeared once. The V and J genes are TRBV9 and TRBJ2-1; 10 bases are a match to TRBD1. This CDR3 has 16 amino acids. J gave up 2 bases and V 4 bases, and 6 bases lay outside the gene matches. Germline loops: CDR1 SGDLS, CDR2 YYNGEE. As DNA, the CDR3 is TGTGCCAGCAGCACCACCGGGACAGGGGCCTACAATGAGCAGTTCTTC. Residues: CASSTTGTGAYNEQFF.

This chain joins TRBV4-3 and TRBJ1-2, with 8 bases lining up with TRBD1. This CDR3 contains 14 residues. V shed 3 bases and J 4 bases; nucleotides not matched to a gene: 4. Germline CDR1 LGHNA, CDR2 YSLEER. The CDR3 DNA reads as TGCGCCAGCAGCCAGGGACAGGACGCCTATGGCTACACCTTC. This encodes CASSQGQDAYGYTF.

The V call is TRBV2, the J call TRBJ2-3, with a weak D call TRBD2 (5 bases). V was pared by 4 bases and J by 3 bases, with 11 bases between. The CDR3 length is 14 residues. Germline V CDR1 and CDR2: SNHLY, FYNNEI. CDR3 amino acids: CASSVGRATDTQYF. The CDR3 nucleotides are TGTGCCAGCAGTGTCGGGCGGGCTACAGATACGCAGTATTTT.

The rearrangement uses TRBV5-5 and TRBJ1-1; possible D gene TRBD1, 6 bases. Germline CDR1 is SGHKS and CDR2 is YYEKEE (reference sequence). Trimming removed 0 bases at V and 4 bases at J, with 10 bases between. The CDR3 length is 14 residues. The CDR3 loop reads CASSLGGGGTEAFF. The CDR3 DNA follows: TGTGCCAGCAGCTTGGGGGGAGGGGGCACTGAAGCTTTCTTT.

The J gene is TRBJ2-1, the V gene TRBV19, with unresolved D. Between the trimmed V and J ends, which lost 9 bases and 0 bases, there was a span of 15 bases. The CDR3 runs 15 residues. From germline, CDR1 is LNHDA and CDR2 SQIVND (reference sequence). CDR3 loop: CARTHLAVSYNEQFF. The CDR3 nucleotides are TGTGCCAGGACGCACCTGGCGGTCTCCTACAATGAGCAGTTCTTC.

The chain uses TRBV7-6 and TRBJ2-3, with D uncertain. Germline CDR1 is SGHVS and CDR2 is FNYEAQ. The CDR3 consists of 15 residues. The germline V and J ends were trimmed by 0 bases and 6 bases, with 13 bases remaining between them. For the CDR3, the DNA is TGTGCCAGCAGCTTAGCGCCCCACCATGGGGATACGCAGTATTTT. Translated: CASSLAPHHGDTQYF.

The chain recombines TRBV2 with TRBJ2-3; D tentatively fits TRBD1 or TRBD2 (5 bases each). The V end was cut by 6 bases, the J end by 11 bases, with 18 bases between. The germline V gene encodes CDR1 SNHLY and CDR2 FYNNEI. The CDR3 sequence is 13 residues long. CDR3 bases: TGTGCCAGCAGCGATCCGGGACCGAAGGTGCAGTATTTT. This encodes CASSDPGPKVQYF. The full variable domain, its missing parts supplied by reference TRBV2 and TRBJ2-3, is EPEVTQTPSHQVTQMGQEVILRCVPISNHLYFYWYRQILGQKVEFLVSFYNNEISEKSEIFDDQFSVERPDGSNFTLKIRSTKLEDSAMYFCASSDPGPKVQYFGPGTRLTVL.

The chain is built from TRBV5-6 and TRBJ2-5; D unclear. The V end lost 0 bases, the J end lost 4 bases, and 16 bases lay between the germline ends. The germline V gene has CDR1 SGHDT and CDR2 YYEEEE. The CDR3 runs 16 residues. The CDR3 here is CASSLGPFPQTETQYF. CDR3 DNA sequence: TGTGCCAGCAGCTTGGGGCCGTTCCCCCAAACAGAGACCCAGTACTTC.

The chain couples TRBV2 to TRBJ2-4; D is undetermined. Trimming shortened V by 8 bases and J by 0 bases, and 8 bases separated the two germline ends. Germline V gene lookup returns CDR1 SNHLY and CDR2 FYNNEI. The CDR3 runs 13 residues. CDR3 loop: CASGYLAKNIQYF. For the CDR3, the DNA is TGTGCCAGCGGTTATCTAGCCAAAAACATTCAGTACTTC.

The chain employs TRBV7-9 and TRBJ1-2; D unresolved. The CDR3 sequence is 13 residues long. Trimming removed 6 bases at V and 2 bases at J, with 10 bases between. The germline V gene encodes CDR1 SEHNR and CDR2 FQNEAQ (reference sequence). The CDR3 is CASSKDTNYGYTF. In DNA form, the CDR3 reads TGTGCCAGCAGTAAAGACACGAACTATGGCTACACCTTC.

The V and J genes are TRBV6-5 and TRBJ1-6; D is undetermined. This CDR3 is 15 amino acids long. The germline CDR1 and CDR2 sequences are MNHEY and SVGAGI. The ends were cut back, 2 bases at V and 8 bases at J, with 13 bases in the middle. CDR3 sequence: CASSYVRGGDSPLHF. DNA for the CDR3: TGTGCCAGCAGTTACGTGAGAGGCGGGGATTCACCCCTCCACTTT.

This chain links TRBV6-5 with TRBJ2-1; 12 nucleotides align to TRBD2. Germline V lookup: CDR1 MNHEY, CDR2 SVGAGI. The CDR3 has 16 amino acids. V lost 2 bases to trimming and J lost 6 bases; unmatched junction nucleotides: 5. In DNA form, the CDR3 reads TGTGCCAGCAGTTACACACTAGCGGGAGGCGTCAATGAGCAGTTCTTC. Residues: CASSYTLAGGVNEQFF.

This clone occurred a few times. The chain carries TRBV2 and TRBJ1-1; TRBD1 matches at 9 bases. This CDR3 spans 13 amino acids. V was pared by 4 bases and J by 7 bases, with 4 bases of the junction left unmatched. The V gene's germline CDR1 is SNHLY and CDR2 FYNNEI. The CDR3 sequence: CASSATGGDEAFF. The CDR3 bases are TGTGCCAGCAGTGCGACAGGGGGGGATGAAGCTTTCTTT.

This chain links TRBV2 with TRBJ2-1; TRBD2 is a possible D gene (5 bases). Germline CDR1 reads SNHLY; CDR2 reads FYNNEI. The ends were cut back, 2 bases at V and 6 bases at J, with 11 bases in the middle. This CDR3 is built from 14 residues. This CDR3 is CASSELLVFNEQFF. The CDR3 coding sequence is TGTGCCAGCAGTGAACTACTAGTGTTCAATGAGCAGTTCTTC.

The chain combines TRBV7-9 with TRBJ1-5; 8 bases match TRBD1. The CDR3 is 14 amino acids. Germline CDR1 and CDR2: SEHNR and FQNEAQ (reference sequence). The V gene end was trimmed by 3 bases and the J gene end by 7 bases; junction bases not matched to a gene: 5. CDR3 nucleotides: TGTGCCAGCAGCTTTGGACAGGGTTCGCAGCCCCAGCATTTT. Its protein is CASSFGQGSQPQHF.

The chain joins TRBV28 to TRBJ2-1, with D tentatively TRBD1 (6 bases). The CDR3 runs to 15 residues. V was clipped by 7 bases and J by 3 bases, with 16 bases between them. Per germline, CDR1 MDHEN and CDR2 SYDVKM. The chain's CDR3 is CASTKQGHFYNEQFF. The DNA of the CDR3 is TGTGCCAGCACCAAACAGGGACACTTCTACAATGAGCAGTTCTTC.

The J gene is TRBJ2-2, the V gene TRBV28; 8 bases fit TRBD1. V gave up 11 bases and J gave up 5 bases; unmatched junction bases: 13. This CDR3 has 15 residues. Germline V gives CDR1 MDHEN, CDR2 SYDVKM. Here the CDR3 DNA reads TGTGCCGCGCGGACCGCAGGGGGCAGAACCGGGGAGCTGTTTTTT. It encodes CAARTAGGRTGELFF.

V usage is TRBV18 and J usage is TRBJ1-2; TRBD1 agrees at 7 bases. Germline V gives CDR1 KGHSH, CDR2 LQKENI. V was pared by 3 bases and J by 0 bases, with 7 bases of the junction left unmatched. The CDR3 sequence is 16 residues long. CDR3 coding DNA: TGTGCCAGCTCACCGGGACAGCATCTCTCTAACTATGGCTACACCTTC. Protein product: CASSPGQHLSNYGYTF.

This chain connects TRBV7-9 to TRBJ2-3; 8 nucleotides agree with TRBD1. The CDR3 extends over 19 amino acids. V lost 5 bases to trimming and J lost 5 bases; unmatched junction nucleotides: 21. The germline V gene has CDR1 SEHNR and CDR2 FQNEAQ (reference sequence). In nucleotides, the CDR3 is TGTGCCAGCAGCACCCGAAAAATACAAGGGACAGGAGGAAAAGATACGCAGTATTTT. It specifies CASSTRKIQGTGGKDTQYF.

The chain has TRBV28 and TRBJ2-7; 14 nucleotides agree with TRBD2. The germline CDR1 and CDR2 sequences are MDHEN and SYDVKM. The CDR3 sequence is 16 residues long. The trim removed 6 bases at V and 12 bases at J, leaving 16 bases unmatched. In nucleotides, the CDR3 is TGTGCCAGCAGCTACCCCAGAGGGACTAGCGGGAGTAGGACGTACTTC. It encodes CASSYPRGTSGSRTYF.

The DNA of the CDR3 is TGTGCCAGCAGCAAAACTAGCGGGACGCACAATGAGCAGTTCTTC. Protein: CASSKTSGTHNEQFF. The chain employs TRBV5-4 and TRBJ2-1; TRBD2 agrees at 10 bases. This CDR3 contains 15 residues. After removal of 4 bases from V and 5 bases from J, the junction contained 6 bases not matched to a gene. Germline V gene data show CDR1 as SGHNT and CDR2 as YYREEE (reference sequence).

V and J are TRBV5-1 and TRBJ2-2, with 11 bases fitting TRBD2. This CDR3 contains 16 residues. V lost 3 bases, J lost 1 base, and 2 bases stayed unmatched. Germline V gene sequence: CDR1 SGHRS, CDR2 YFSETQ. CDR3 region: CASSSGLAGNTGELFF. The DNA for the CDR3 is TGCGCCAGCAGCTCCGGACTAGCGGGGAACACCGGGGAGCTGTTTTTT.

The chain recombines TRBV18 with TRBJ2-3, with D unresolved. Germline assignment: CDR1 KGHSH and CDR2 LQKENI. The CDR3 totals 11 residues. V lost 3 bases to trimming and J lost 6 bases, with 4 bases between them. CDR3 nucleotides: TGTGCCAGCTCACCTTCCGATACGCAGTATTTT. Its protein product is CASSPSDTQYF.